The clone carrying this T cell receptor beta chain was seen at least ten times. Blood dates from first hyperthyroidism diagnosis, before any ophthalmopathy symptoms. Amplified TCR beta CDR3 regions came from RNA transcripts. First-round RT-PCR with HTBI primers amplified the TCR CDR3 region. Via MiXCR, TCRdb re-called the multiplex PCR reads, giving one row per CDR3 protein. This sample yields about 260,000 distinct CDR3 sequences, of which 20% to 30% are seen a single time; about 30% belongs to the top ten. This sample is part of a study of T cells in Graves' hyperthyroidism and ophthalmopathy. The CDR3 loop spans 13 amino acids. CDR1 MNHEY and CDR2 SVGAGI come from the germline V gene. The V gene end was trimmed by 6 bases and the J gene end by 6 bases; junction bases not matched to a gene: 5.

This chain joins TRBV6-5 and TRBJ2-3; 8 nucleotides align to TRBD1. Input material: blood. The receptor comes from a middle-aged man with Graves' hyperthyroidism that later progressed to Graves' ophthalmopathy. The CDR3, as DNA: TGTGCCAGCAGACTACAGGGGGTGGATACGCAGTATTTT. It is translated as CASRLQGVDTQYF.